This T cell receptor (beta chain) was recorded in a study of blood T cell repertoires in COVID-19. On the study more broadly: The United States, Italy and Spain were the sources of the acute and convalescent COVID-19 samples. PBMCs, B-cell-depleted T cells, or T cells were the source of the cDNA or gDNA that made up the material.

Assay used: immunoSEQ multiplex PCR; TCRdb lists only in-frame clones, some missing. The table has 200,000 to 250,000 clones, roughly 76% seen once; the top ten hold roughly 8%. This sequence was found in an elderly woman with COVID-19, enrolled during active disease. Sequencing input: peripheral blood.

CDR3 in DNA: TGTGCCAGCAGCAAATTGGGGACAGGGGCCCCCTGTGACGAGCAGTACTTC. Amino acid sequence: CASSKLGTGAPCDEQYF. The chain recombines TRBV21-1 with TRBJ2-7; TRBD1 is the table's D call and was not checked against the DNA. TRBV21-1 is marked as a pseudogene. This CDR3 contains 17 residues.